The 27 T cell receptor beta chains given below trace back to one sample, sequenced in a study of blood T cell repertoires in COVID-19. Profiled with immunoSEQ multiplex PCR; TCRdb holds only in-frame clones, not every one. The sample has approximately 63,000 clones; about 90% are singletons. Input material: peripheral blood. Source of these receptors: an elderly man in a cohort sampled during active COVID-19.

The rearrangement links TRBV12-5 to TRBJ1-4; unclear D gene. This CDR3 contains 15 residues. The germline gives CDR1 LGHNT, CDR2 FRNRAP. V lost 2 bases, J lost 4 bases, and 11 bases lay in between. The CDR3 bases are TGTGCTAGTGGTTTGTCTAAGGGAGGTAATGAAAAACTGTTTTTT. This encodes CASGLSKGGNEKLFF.

The genes are TRBV4-3 and TRBJ1-6, with D tentatively TRBD1 (6 bases). V lost 3 bases and J lost 6, with 15 bases in between. The CDR3 has 16 residues. Looked up from germline, CDR1 is LGHNA and CDR2 is YSLEER. CDR3 region: CASSQTHRDTNSPLHF. CDR3 sequence (DNA): TGCGCCAGCAGCCAGACGCACCGGGACACTAATTCACCCCTCCACTTT.

J is TRBJ1-3 and V is TRBV7-2; no definite D call. The CDR3 is 15 amino acids. Germline CDR1 reads SGHTA; CDR2 reads FQGNSA. Trimming removed 0 bases from V and 5 bases from J, with 11 bases in between. DNA of the CDR3: TGTGCCAGCAGCTTAGCGTTGGCAGAAAGAAACACCATATATTTT. Residues: CASSLALAERNTIYF.

This chain links TRBV5-4 with TRBJ1-1; maybe TRBD1 (5 bases). This CDR3 has 14 amino acids. CDR1 and CDR2 (germline): SGHNT, YYREEE (reference sequence). Trimming pared 1 base from V and 3 bases from J, leaving 10 bases between. CDR3 region: CASSLQGRDTEAFF. In nucleotides, the CDR3 is TGTGCCAGCAGCTTGCAGGGTAGAGACACTGAAGCTTTCTTT.

The count of this clone is one. The rearrangement joins TRBV6-2 or TRBV6-3 to TRBJ1-5, with TRBD1 as a possible D gene (5 bases). The CDR3 is made up of 15 amino acids. The germline V gene encodes CDR1 MNHEY and CDR2 SVGEGT. With 3 bases removed from V and 1 base from J, the gap between germline ends came to 10 bases. The CDR3 nucleotides read TGTGCCAGCAGTTATGCGGGGGGAAGCAATCAGCCCCAGCATTTT. It codes for CASSYAGGSNQPQHF.

This clone was recorded once. The chain couples TRBV5-1 to TRBJ1-4; D is unresolved. The germline V and J ends were trimmed by 0 bases and 2 bases, with 11 bases remaining between them. This CDR3 is built from 16 residues. The germline V gene encodes CDR1 SGHRS and CDR2 YFSETQ. CDR3 DNA sequence: TGCGCCAGCAGCTTGGTAGGGAGAATCACTAATGAAAAACTGTTTTTT. It codes for CASSLVGRITNEKLFF.

The V call is TRBV30, the J call TRBJ2-1; 14 nucleotides match TRBD2. The trim removed 3 bases at V and 1 base at J, leaving 5 bases unmatched. The CDR3 has 17 residues. Per germline, CDR1 GTSNPN and CDR2 SVGIG (reference sequence). The CDR3 sequence is CAWSGTSGSRSYNEQFF. DNA of the CDR3: TGTGCCTGGAGCGGGACTAGCGGGAGTAGGTCCTACAATGAGCAGTTCTTC. Drawing the rest from reference TRBV30 and TRBJ2-1, the complete variable domain is SQTIHQWPATLVQPVGSPLSLECTVEGTSNPNLYWYRQAAGRGLQLLFYSVGIGQISSEVPQNLSASRPQDRQFILSSKKLLLSDSGFYLCAWSGTSGSRSYNEQFFGPGTRLTVL.

The CDR3 DNA sequence: TGTGCCAGCAGCCCGGGACTCCGTGGAAACACCATATATTTT. Translating it yields CASSPGLRGNTIYF. The chain has TRBV7-2 and TRBJ1-3; D perhaps matches TRBD1 (5 bases). The CDR3 covers 14 residues. The V gene lost 5 bases and the J gene lost 3 bases, with 11 bases spanning the gap. Germline CDR1 and CDR2: SGHTA and FQGNSA.

The J gene is TRBJ2-4, the V gene TRBV10-2; 7 bases match TRBD2. V lost 2 bases, J lost 2 bases, and 9 bases stayed unmatched. The germline CDR1 and CDR2 sequences are WSHSY and SAAADI. The CDR3 extends over 17 amino acids. CDR3 bases: TGCGCCAGCAGTGAGGATCTCGCGGGGGTAACCAAAAACATTCAGTACTTC. Protein product: CASSEDLAGVTKNIQYF.

The genes are TRBV19 and TRBJ1-4; D gene unclear. CDR3 size: 14 residues. V gave up 3 bases and J gave up 4 bases, with 9 bases separating them. Germline-derived CDR1 and CDR2 are LNHDA and SQIVND (reference sequence). This CDR3 reads CASSITSGNEKLFF. In DNA, the CDR3 is TGTGCCAGTAGTATCACCAGTGGTAATGAAAAACTGTTTTTT.

The DNA for the CDR3 is TGTGCCAGCAGCTTGTTCCAGATCCACAATGAGCAGTTCTTC. Protein: CASSLFQIHNEQFF. V and J are TRBV5-6 and TRBJ2-1; D gene uncertain. CDR1 is SGHDT, CDR2 YYEEEE, per germline. V lost 1 base, J lost 5 bases, and 10 bases lay in between. The CDR3 extends over 14 amino acids.

This chain joins TRBV5-6 and TRBJ2-3; 12 bases are a match to TRBD2. This CDR3 contains 16 residues. The J segment lost 3 bases and the V segment lost 1 base, leaving 3 bases of the junction unmatched. Germline V gene data show CDR1 as SGHDT and CDR2 as YYEEEE. CDR3 residues: CASSLLAGGRTDTQYF. The CDR3 DNA follows: TGTGCCAGCAGCTTGCTAGCGGGGGGGCGAACAGATACGCAGTATTTT.

Written as DNA, the CDR3 is TGCGCCAGCAGCGAAAGAGGAACCGGGGAGCTGTTTTTT. It is translated as CASSERGTGELFF. The rearrangement uses TRBV5-1 and TRBJ2-2; D call uncertain. Trimming pared 4 bases from V and 5 bases from J, leaving 9 bases between. Per the germline V gene, CDR1 is SGHRS and CDR2 is YFSETQ. The CDR3 length is 13 residues.

The V and J genes are TRBV3-1 (or the pseudogene TRBV3-2) and TRBJ2-1; 14 bases align to TRBD2. The V gene end was trimmed by 4 bases and the J gene end by 6 bases; junction bases not matched to a gene: 2. Germline assignment: CDR1 LGHDT and CDR2 YNNKEL (reference sequence). The length of the CDR3 is 15 residues. This CDR3 reads CASSLGLAGANEQFF. As DNA, the CDR3 is TGTGCCAGCAGCCTGGGACTAGCGGGAGCCAATGAGCAGTTCTTC.

This chain links TRBV11-2 with TRBJ1-6, with 9 bases aligning to TRBD1. This CDR3 spans 14 amino acids. CDR1 and CDR2 (germline): SGHAT, FQNNGV. V lost 3 bases and J lost 10; bases outside the gene matches: 4. The CDR3 region is CASSLGQGESPLHF. The CDR3 nucleotides read TGTGCCAGCAGCTTGGGACAGGGTGAATCACCCCTCCACTTT.

The rearrangement joins TRBV20-1 to TRBJ1-1; 7 nucleotides align to TRBD1. The CDR3 has 11 residues. After removal of 3 bases from V and 11 bases from J, the junction contained 6 bases not matched to a gene. Germline CDR1 DFQATT, CDR2 SNEGSKA (reference sequence). Here the CDR3 reads CSASSTGFAFF. The CDR3 bases are TGCAGTGCTAGCTCGACAGGGTTCGCTTTCTTT.

This chain links TRBV9 with TRBJ2-7, with no clear D. The germline CDR1 and CDR2 sequences are SGDLS and YYNGEE. This CDR3 has 15 residues. Between the trimmed V and J ends, which lost 0 bases and 0 bases, there was a span of 10 bases. The CDR3 reads CASSVERSFSYEQYF. DNA of the CDR3: TGTGCCAGCAGCGTAGAAAGGAGCTTCTCCTACGAGCAGTACTTC.

This clone has a single count. V is TRBV9 and J is TRBJ2-2; maybe TRBD1 (6 bases). The CDR3 sequence is 13 residues long. Germline values: CDR1 SGDLS, CDR2 YYNGEE. Trimming stripped 0 bases from V and 9 bases from J, with 9 bases between. The CDR3 region has the DNA TGTGCCAGCAGCGTAGCAGGGGAGCGGGAGCTGTTTTTT. This sequence encodes CASSVAGERELFF. Based on the CDR3 plus reference TRBV9 and TRBJ2-2, the full variable domain is DSGVTQTPKHLITATGQRVTLRCSPRSGDLSVYWYQQSLDQGLQFLIQYYNGEERAKGNILERFSAQQFPDLHSELNLSSLELGDSALYFCASSVAGERELFFGEGSRLTVL.

This chain uses TRBV9 with TRBJ2-3; 8 bases fit TRBD2. Trimming cost V 0 bases and J 4 bases; bases outside gene matches: 7. The germline V gene encodes CDR1 SGDLS and CDR2 YYNGEE. The length of the CDR3 is 16 residues. CDR3 DNA sequence: TGTGCCAGCAGCGTAGATCTGCCGGGGGGGCCAGATACGCAGTATTTT. Encoded protein: CASSVDLPGGPDTQYF.

V is TRBV5-6 and J is TRBJ1-2; possible D gene TRBD1, 5 bases. Between the trimmed V and J ends, which lost 4 bases and 8 bases, there was a span of 18 bases. The CDR3 spans 14 residues. Germline V gene sequence: CDR1 SGHDT, CDR2 YYEEEE. CDR3: CASSPGTGLVGYTF. The CDR3 DNA is TGTGCCAGCAGCCCTGGGACTGGATTGGTAGGCTACACCTTC.

This chain uses TRBV7-3 with TRBJ1-2; 7 bases line up with TRBD1. This CDR3 spans 14 amino acids. CDR1 and CDR2 from the germline V gene are SGHTA and FQGTGA. With 6 bases clipped from V and 0 bases from J, the junction kept 4 bases outside the gene matches. In nucleotides, the CDR3 is TGTGCCAGCAGTGGGGACAGCGCTAACTATGGCTACACCTTC. This sequence encodes CASSGDSANYGYTF.

This clone was picked up a small number of times. The rearrangement uses TRBV29-1 and TRBJ2-5; TRBD2 matches 8 bases. Germline CDR1 and CDR2: SQVTM and ANQGSEA. V lost 3 bases, J lost 3 bases, and 12 bases stayed unmatched. The CDR3 is 16 residues long. The CDR3, as DNA: TGCAGCGTTGACTCTTGGGCGGGCGGGGGGAAAGAGACCCAGTACTTC. This translates into CSVDSWAGGGKETQYF.

This chain connects TRBV14 to TRBJ1-1; the D gene is possibly TRBD1 (6 bases). The CDR3 length is 15 residues. CDR1 is SGHDN, CDR2 FVKESK, per germline. Trimming pared 5 bases from V and 1 base from J, leaving 14 bases between. CDR3 sequence: CASSSSYRANTEAFF. The CDR3 nucleotides read TGTGCCAGCAGCTCATCATACAGGGCGAACACTGAAGCTTTCTTT.

The chain carries TRBV9 and TRBJ2-1, with no clear D. There are 16 residues in the CDR3. Trimming removed 0 bases at V and 0 bases at J, with 10 bases between. Germline V gene lookup returns CDR1 SGDLS and CDR2 YYNGEE. The DNA of the CDR3 is TGTGCCAGCAGCGTAGGACTTTCGAGCTCCTACAATGAGCAGTTCTTC. Amino acids: CASSVGLSSSYNEQFF.

The chain carries TRBV19 and TRBJ2-2; D is undetermined. Trimming shortened V by 3 bases and J by 8 bases, and 10 bases separated the two germline ends. This CDR3 has 13 residues. The germline V gene encodes CDR1 LNHDA and CDR2 SQIVND (reference sequence). This CDR3 is CASSITRRGELFF. The CDR3 coding sequence is TGTGCCAGTAGTATCACTCGTCGAGGGGAGCTGTTTTTT.

The chain joins TRBV11-2 to TRBJ2-5, with a tentative D call TRBD2 (6 bases). This CDR3 has 14 amino acids. The V end was cut by 2 bases, the J end by 5 bases, with 12 bases between. In germline, CDR1 is SGHAT, CDR2 FQNNGV. For the CDR3, the DNA is TGTGCCAGCAGCTTAATGGGTCTAGCGGAGACCCAGTACTTC. It is translated as CASSLMGLAETQYF.

The chain has TRBV10-3 and TRBJ1-1, with TRBD1 as a possible D gene (6 bases). Germline assignment: CDR1 ENHRY and CDR2 SYGVKD. The CDR3 has 14 residues. With 5 bases removed from V and 1 base from J, the gap between germline ends came to 11 bases. The CDR3 region is CAISWTESNTEAFF. The CDR3 DNA reads as TGTGCCATCAGTTGGACAGAGTCGAACACTGAAGCTTTCTTT.